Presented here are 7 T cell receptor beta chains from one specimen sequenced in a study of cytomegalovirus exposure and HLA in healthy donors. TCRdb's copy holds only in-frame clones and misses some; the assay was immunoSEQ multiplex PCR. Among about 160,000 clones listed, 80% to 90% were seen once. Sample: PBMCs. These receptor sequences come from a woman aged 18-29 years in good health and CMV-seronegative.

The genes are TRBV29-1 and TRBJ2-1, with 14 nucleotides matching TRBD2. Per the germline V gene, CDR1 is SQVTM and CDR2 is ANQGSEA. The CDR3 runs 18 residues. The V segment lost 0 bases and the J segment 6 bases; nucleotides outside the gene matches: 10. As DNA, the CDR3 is TGCAGCGTTGAAGATAGGAGGACTAGCGGGAGGCTCACCAATGAGCAGTTCTTC. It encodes CSVEDRRTSGRLTNEQFF.

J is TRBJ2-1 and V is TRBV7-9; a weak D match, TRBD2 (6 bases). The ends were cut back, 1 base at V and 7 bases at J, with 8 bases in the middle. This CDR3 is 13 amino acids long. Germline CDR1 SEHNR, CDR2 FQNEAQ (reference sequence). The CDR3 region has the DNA TGTGCCAGCAGCTTAGGTAGCGGAAATGAGCAGTTCTTC. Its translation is CASSLGSGNEQFF.

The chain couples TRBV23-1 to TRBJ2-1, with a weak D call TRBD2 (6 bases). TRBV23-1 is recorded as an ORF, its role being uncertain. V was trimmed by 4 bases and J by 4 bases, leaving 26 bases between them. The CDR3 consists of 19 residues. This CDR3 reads CASSRKVCRRGETYNEQFF. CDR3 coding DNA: TGCGCCAGCAGTCGTAAGGTATGTAGGAGGGGAGAAACTTACAATGAGCAGTTCTTC.

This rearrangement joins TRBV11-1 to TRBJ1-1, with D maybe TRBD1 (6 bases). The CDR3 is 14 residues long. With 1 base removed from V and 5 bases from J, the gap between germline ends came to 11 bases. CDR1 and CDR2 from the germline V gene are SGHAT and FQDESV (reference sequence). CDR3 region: CASSLGGGWTEAFF. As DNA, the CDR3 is TGTGCCAGCAGCTTAGGAGGGGGTTGGACTGAAGCTTTCTTT.

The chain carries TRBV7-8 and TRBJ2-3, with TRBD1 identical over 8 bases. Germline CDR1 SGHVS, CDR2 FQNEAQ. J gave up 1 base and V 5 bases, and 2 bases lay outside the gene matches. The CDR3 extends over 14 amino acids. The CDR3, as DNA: TGTGCCAGCAGCCTGGGACAGGGCACAGATACGCAGTATTTT. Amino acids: CASSLGQGTDTQYF.

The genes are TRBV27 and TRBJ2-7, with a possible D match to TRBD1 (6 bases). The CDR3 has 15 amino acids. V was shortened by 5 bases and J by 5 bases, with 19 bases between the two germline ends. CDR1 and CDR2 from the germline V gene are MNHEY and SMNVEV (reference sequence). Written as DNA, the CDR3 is TGTGCCAGCAGTGTAACAGGGCGGAGAGGTAACGAGCAGTACTTC. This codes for CASSVTGRRGNEQYF.

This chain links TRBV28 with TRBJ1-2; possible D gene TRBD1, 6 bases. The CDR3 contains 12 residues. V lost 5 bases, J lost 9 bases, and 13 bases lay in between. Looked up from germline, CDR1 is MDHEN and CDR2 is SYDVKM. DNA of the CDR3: TGTGCCAGCAGTACCAGAGGGGGACGCTACACCTTC. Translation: CASSTRGGRYTF.